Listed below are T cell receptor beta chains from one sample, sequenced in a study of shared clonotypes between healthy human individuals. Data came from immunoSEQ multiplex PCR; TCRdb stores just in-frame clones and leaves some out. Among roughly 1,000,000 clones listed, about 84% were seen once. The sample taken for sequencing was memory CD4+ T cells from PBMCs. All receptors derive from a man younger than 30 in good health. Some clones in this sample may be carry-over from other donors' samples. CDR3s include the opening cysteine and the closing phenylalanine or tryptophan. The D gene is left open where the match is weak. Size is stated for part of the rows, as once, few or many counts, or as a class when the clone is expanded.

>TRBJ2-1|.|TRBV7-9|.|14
TGTGCCACGAATCGAGGCGGGTTGAACAATGAGCAGTTCTTC
CATNRGGLNNEQFF
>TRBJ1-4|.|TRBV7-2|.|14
TGTGCCAGCAGCTCCGGACAGCTTAATGAAAAACTGTTTTTT
CASSSGQLNEKLFF
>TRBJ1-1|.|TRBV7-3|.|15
TGTGCCAGCAGCTTAGCCGGGGGTTTGAACACTGAAGCTTTCTTT
CASSLAGGLNTEAFF
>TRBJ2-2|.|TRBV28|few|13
TGTGCCAGCAGAGAACTGAACACCGGGGAGCTGTTTTTT
CASRELNTGELFF
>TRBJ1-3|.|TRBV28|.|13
TGTGCCAGTCTACAGGGTGAGGGAAACACCATATATTTT
CASLQGEGNTIYF
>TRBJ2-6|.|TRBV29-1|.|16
TGCAGCGTTGGGGCCAGCTACAACTCTGGGGCCAACGTCCTGACTTTC
CSVGASYNSGANVLTF
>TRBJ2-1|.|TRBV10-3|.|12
TGTGCCACCGCCTCCACCTACAATGAGCAGTTCTTC
CATASTYNEQFF
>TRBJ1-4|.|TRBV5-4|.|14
TGTGCCAGCAGCTGGGGGACGGAGAATGAAAAACTGTTTTTT
CASSWGTENEKLFF
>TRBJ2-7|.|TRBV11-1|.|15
TGTGCCAGCAGCTTATCGCGAGCCCTGGGCTACGAGCAGTACTTC
CASSLSRALGYEQYF
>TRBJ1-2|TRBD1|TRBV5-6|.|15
TGTGCCAGCAGCTTAATACAGGGGGCAAACTATGGCTACACCTTC
CASSLIQGANYGYTF
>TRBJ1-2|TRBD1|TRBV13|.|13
TGTGCCAGCACCCTGACAGGGGGGGGTGGCTACACCTTC
CASTLTGGGGYTF
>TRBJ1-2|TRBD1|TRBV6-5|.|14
TGTGCCACTCGGGGGACAGGATATAACTATGGCTACACCTTC
CATRGTGYNYGYTF
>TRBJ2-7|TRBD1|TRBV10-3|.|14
TGTGCCATCAGTGTGGCAGGGGGTACCTCAGAGCAGTACTTC
CAISVAGGTSEQYF
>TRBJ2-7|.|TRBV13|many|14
TGTGCCAGCAGCTTATATGGGTCTCACTACGAGCAGTACTTC
CASSLYGSHYEQYF
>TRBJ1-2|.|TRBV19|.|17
TGTGCCAGTAGTATAGATACCCTGTTCGGGGTTACCTATGGCTACACCTTC
CASSIDTLFGVTYGYTF
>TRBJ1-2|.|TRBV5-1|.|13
TGCGCCAGCAGCTTGGAAAGGTACTATGGCTACACCTTC
CASSLERYYGYTF
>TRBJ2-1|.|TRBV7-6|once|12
TGTGCCAGCAGCCCCCGGGTGAATGAGCAGTTCTTC
CASSPRVNEQFF